What follows describes a single T cell receptor (beta chain). The entry originates in a study of blood T cell repertoires in COVID-19. Some clones are missing from TCRdb's copy, which holds only in-frame ones; the method was immunoSEQ multiplex PCR. Here the sample spans 240,000 or so clones, about 89% being singletons. Trimming pared 2 bases from V and 8 bases from J, leaving 9 bases between. CDR3 length: 11 residues. From germline, CDR1 is SQVTM and CDR2 ANQGSEA. The sample consisted of PBMCs or T cells enriched from blood (not recorded which). The V gene is TRBV29-1, the J gene TRBJ1-2; D is unclear. This TCR was recovered from a man in his forties who had recovered from COVID-19. CDR3 protein: CSVESGWGYTF. The CDR3 nucleotides are TGCAGCGTTGAATCCGGGTGGGGCTACACCTTC.